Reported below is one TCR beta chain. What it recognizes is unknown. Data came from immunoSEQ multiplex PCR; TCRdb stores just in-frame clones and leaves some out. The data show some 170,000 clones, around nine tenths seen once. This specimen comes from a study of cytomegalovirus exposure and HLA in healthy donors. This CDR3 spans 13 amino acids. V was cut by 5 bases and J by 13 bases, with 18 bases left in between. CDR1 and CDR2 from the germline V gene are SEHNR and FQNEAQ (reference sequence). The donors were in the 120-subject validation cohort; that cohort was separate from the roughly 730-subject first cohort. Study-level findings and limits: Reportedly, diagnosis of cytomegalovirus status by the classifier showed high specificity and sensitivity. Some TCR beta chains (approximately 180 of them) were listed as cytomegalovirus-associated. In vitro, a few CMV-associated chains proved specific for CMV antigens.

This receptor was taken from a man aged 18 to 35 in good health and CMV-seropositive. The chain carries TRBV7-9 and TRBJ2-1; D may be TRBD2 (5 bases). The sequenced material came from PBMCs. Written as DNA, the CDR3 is TGTGCCAGCAGCCCTCCAGAGGAGGTCGATCAGTTCTTC. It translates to CASSPPEEVDQFF.